Listed here is a single TCR beta chain. Autoimmune disease history or systemic immunosuppression disqualified patients. The sample belongs to a study of OX40 agonist ivuxolimab in advanced cancers. Study information: Having had anti-PD-1, anti-PD-L1 or anti-CTLA-4 therapy before was allowed, and roughly 40% had some. Patients achieving partial responses numbered three: one hepatocellular carcinoma case and two cutaneous melanoma cases.

Generated by immunoSEQ multiplex PCR, the TCRdb table keeps only in-frame clones and is missing some. Of around 100,000 clones listed, 85% to 90% are singletons. V was trimmed by 0 bases and J by 0 bases, leaving 9 bases between them. There are 16 residues in the CDR3. The V gene's germline CDR1 is SNHLY and CDR2 FYNNEI. The rearrangement joins TRBV2 to TRBJ1-3; a possible D gene is TRBD1 (5 bases). Sequenced here: CD4+ or CD8+ T cells sorted from blood, sampled in a trial of the OX40 agonist ivuxolimab. The receptor comes from an adult with an advanced solid tumor such as melanoma, head and neck, liver or kidney cancer. The CDR3 nucleotides are TGTGCCAGCAGTGAAGCTTTAGGGGCCTCTGGAAACACCATATATTTT. Amino acids: CASSEALGASGNTIYF.